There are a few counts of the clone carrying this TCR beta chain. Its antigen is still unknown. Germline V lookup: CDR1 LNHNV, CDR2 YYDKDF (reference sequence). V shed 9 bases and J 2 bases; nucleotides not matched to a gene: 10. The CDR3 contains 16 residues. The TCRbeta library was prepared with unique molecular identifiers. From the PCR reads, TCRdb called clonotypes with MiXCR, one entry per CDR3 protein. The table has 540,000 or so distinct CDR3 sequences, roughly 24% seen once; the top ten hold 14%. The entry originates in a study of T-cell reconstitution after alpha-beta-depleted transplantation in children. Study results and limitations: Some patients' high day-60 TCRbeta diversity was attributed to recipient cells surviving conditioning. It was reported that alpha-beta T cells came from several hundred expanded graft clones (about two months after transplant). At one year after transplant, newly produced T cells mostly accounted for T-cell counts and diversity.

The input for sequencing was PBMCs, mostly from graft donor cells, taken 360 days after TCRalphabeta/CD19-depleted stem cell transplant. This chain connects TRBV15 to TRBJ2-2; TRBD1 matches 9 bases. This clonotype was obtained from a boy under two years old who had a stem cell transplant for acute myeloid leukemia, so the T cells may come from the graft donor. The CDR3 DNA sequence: TGTGCCACAGGTACCGGGACAGGGTCAAACACCGGGGAGCTGTTTTTT. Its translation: CATGTGTGSNTGELFF.